This T cell receptor (beta chain) was sequenced in a study of metastatic and nonmetastatic thyroid tumors. Study-wide background: Comparative analysis of repertoires was undertaken across blood and tumor or nodule tissue obtained from malignant and benign thyroid patients.

Remarks on this clone: The target antigen is unknown.

Nobody among the patients had been given any treatment before thyroid surgery. Methods used by the authors: The study's classifier, a distant-metastasis tool for papillary thyroid cancer, was built using CDR3 differences across clinicopathological groups. Through MiXCR, TCRdb re-clonotyped the PCR reads. In this record, the V and J calls reflect TCRdb's handling and not the investigators' own analysis. The table shows approximately 15,000 clones, with roughly 36% occurring only once. General observations from the study: It was reported that TCR beta diversity was significantly higher in malignant thyroid tumors than benign nodules, in blood and tumor.

This CDR3 is built from 15 residues. CDR1 and CDR2 from the germline V gene are SGHRS and YFSETQ. V lost 0 bases and J lost 4, with 11 bases in between. The sequenced sample consisted of tumor tissue. The receptor comes from a male donor with papillary thyroid cancer or a benign thyroid nodule (not recorded which). Some clones in this sample may be carry-over from other donors' samples. The rearrangement joins TRBV5-1 to TRBJ1-5, with D perhaps matching TRBD1 (6 bases). This CDR3 reads CASSLGGQGNQPQHF. The CDR3 DNA is TGCGCCAGCAGCTTGGGGGGTCAGGGGAATCAGCCCCAGCATTTT.